Shown below are 16 T cell receptor beta chains from a single sample sequenced in a study of blood T cell repertoires in COVID-19. The table came from immunoSEQ multiplex PCR; TCRdb's copy has only in-frame clones and leaves some out. In the table there are roughly 280,000 clones, about nine tenths of which are singletons. The sequencing sample was made of peripheral blood. The receptors were sampled from a woman aged 25 to 39 with COVID-19, enrolled during active disease.

The CDR3 sequence is CAWSRGTYSNQPQHF. In DNA, the CDR3 is TGTGCCTGGAGTCGGGGGACCTACAGCAATCAGCCCCAGCATTTT. The V and J genes are TRBV30 and TRBJ1-5; perhaps TRBD1 as D (5 bases). V was clipped by 2 bases and J by 1 base, with 12 bases between them. Germline lookup yields CDR1 GTSNPN and CDR2 SVGIG (reference sequence). The CDR3 consists of 15 residues.

The chain recombines TRBV18 with TRBJ2-7; D might be TRBD2 (5 bases). Trimming shortened V by 6 bases and J by 12 bases, and 15 bases separated the two germline ends. CDR1 is KGHSH, CDR2 LQKENI, per germline. This CDR3 is 11 amino acids long. The CDR3 nucleotides are TGTGCCAGCTCCCAAGAGGGTATTTGGTACTTC. This encodes CASSQEGIWYF.

The table lists this clone with a count of one. The chain carries TRBV28 and TRBJ1-1, with D tentatively TRBD1 (5 bases). This CDR3 is built from 16 residues. Trimming stripped 2 bases from V and 2 bases from J, with 15 bases between. Germline CDR1 and CDR2: MDHEN and SYDVKM. In DNA, the CDR3 is TGTGCCAGCAGTTTACCCGTTACAGGTAAAAACACTGAAGCTTTCTTT. It yields the protein CASSLPVTGKNTEAFF.

J is TRBJ1-2 and V is TRBV6-1; D is possibly TRBD1 (6 bases). Germline CDR1 and CDR2: MNHNS and SASEGT. The CDR3 is 13 residues long. Deletions cut 6 bases from V and 5 bases from J, with 13 bases between. CDR3 nucleotide sequence: TGTGCCAGCAGCCAAACAGGGCCGTATGGCTACACCTTC. This translates into CASSQTGPYGYTF.

The rearrangement links TRBV28 to TRBJ2-7, with 9 bases aligning to TRBD2. The CDR3 loop spans 15 amino acids. The V gene end was trimmed by 6 bases and the J gene end by 4 bases; junction bases not matched to a gene: 10. The germline V gene encodes CDR1 MDHEN and CDR2 SYDVKM. The CDR3 sequence is CASSPPTSGLYEQYF. CDR3 nucleotides: TGTGCCAGCAGCCCTCCGACTAGCGGACTATACGAGCAGTACTTC.

This clone has only a few counts. The V and J genes are TRBV4-2 and TRBJ2-5; D is possibly TRBD2 (7 bases). Germline lookup yields CDR1 LGHNA and CDR2 YNFKEQ. V gave up 0 bases and J gave up 1 base, with 18 bases separating them. The CDR3 is made up of 18 amino acids. The CDR3 here is CASSQDLKGGKLQETQYF. CDR3 DNA sequence: TGTGCCAGCAGCCAAGATCTGAAGGGGGGGAAGCTCCAAGAGACCCAGTACTTC.

V is TRBV11-2 and J is TRBJ1-4, with D uncertain. V was clipped by 2 bases and J by 2 bases, with 9 bases between them. CDR3 length equals 15 residues. Germline CDR1 is SGHAT and CDR2 is FQNNGV. CDR3 residues: CASSLRGLTNEKLFF. The DNA of the CDR3 is TGTGCCAGCAGCTTACGGGGTCTTACTAATGAAAAACTGTTTTTT.

The chain recombines TRBV2 with TRBJ1-6; no firm D call. The ends were cut back, 2 bases at V and 7 bases at J, with 12 bases in the middle. CDR3 length equals 15 residues. CDR1 is SNHLY, CDR2 FYNNEI, per germline. Here the CDR3 DNA reads TGTGCCAGCAGTGAAATCCTTAAGGAGAATTCACCCCTCCACTTT. Protein sequence: CASSEILKENSPLHF.

This chain connects TRBV19 to TRBJ2-7; D not resolved. Germline values: CDR1 LNHDA, CDR2 SQIVND (reference sequence). This CDR3 is 14 amino acids long. Trimming stripped 5 bases from V and 0 bases from J, with 11 bases between. CDR3 region: CASSSLEPSYEQYF. In DNA form, the CDR3 reads TGTGCCAGTAGTTCTTTAGAGCCCTCCTACGAGCAGTACTTC.

V gene TRBV18 combines with J gene TRBJ2-3; no reliable D call. V lost 3 bases, J lost 4 bases, and 11 bases lay in between. This CDR3 has 14 amino acids. CDR1 KGHSH and CDR2 LQKENI come from the germline V gene. CDR3 protein: CASSPYPGPDTQYF. CDR3 DNA sequence: TGTGCCAGCTCACCGTATCCGGGTCCAGATACGCAGTATTTT.

The V call is TRBV28, the J call TRBJ1-2; 10 bases align to TRBD1. Germline CDR1 and CDR2: MDHEN and SYDVKM. V dropped 4 bases and J dropped 1; count of bases not matched to a gene: 6. The CDR3 runs 16 residues. Written as DNA, the CDR3 is TGTGCCAGCAGTTCGACAGGGGGCTTGATTAACTATGGCTACACCTTC. Translation: CASSSTGGLINYGYTF.

The chain combines TRBV5-1 with TRBJ1-1; tentatively, D is TRBD1 (5 bases). This CDR3 contains 14 residues. The germline V gene has CDR1 SGHRS and CDR2 YFSETQ. V was clipped by 3 bases and J by 1 base, with 10 bases between them. The CDR3, as DNA: TGCGCCAGCAGCTCCAGGGATACGAACACTGAAGCTTTCTTT. Translated: CASSSRDTNTEAFF.

The V and J genes are TRBV6-2 or TRBV6-3 and TRBJ2-7, with D perhaps matching TRBD2 (6 bases). V shed 2 bases and J shed 4 bases, with 9 bases lying between them. CDR3 length: 13 amino acids. From germline, CDR1 is MNHEY and CDR2 SVGEGT. In nucleotides, the CDR3 is TGTGCCAGCAGTTACGTTCGGGGGTACGAGCAGTACTTC. This gives the protein CASSYVRGYEQYF.

The V gene is TRBV9, the J gene TRBJ1-1, with D possibly matching TRBD1 (6 bases). Germline assignment: CDR1 SGDLS and CDR2 YYNGEE. The CDR3 consists of 14 residues. Trimming removed 0 bases from V and 4 bases from J, with 10 bases in between. The CDR3 region is CASSVVGGATEAFF. The CDR3 DNA is TGTGCCAGCAGCGTAGTAGGGGGTGCCACTGAAGCTTTCTTT.

Concerning this clone: The junction departs from germline at one end; a sequencing error may be responsible. The chain couples TRBV7-9 to TRBJ1-2; the D is unclear. Germline-derived CDR1 and CDR2 are SEHNR and FQNEAQ (reference sequence). The CDR3 is 16 residues long. CDR3 bases: TGTGCCAGCAGTTTAGGCCTGCGGGCAAATAACTATGGCTACACCTTC. Protein sequence: CASSLGLRANNYGYTF.

Worth noting for this clone: This sample includes further DNA sequences coding for the same CDR3. This chain joins TRBV2 and TRBJ2-5; 12 positions agree with TRBD2. The CDR3 extends over 14 amino acids. V shed 6 bases, J shed 5 bases, and the junction held 4 bases outside the gene matches. Germline V gives CDR1 SNHLY, CDR2 FYNNEI. This CDR3 reads CASRRLAGAETQYF. The DNA for the CDR3 is TGTGCCAGCAGGAGACTAGCGGGAGCGGAGACCCAGTACTTC.